This T cell receptor beta chain appears in the sequencing data of a study of T-cell memory formation after mild COVID-19. TCRdb re-analysed the 5' RACE reads in MiXCR, keeping a single row per CDR3 protein. The table shows fewer than 500,000 distinct CDR3 sequences, with roughly 25% occurring only once. A note on this clonotype: Antigen: not known.

General study results and limits: Clones shrinking from day 15 to 85 showed even CD4/CD8 mixes; later expanders tilted CD4+.

Germline assignment: CDR1 MGHRA and CDR2 YSYEKL. V shed 0 bases and J shed 0 bases, with 6 bases lying between them. The CDR3 has 14 residues. The clonotype was recovered from an adult woman who had mild COVID-19 (a few samples of this study predate the infection). Cell type and time point are not known. Sequencing used PBMCs or a T cell subset sorted from them (not recorded which). The V gene is TRBV4-1, the J gene TRBJ2-7; D not resolved. The CDR3: CASSQEIISYEQYF. The CDR3 DNA reads as TGCGCCAGCAGCCAAGAGATCATCTCCTACGAGCAGTACTTC.